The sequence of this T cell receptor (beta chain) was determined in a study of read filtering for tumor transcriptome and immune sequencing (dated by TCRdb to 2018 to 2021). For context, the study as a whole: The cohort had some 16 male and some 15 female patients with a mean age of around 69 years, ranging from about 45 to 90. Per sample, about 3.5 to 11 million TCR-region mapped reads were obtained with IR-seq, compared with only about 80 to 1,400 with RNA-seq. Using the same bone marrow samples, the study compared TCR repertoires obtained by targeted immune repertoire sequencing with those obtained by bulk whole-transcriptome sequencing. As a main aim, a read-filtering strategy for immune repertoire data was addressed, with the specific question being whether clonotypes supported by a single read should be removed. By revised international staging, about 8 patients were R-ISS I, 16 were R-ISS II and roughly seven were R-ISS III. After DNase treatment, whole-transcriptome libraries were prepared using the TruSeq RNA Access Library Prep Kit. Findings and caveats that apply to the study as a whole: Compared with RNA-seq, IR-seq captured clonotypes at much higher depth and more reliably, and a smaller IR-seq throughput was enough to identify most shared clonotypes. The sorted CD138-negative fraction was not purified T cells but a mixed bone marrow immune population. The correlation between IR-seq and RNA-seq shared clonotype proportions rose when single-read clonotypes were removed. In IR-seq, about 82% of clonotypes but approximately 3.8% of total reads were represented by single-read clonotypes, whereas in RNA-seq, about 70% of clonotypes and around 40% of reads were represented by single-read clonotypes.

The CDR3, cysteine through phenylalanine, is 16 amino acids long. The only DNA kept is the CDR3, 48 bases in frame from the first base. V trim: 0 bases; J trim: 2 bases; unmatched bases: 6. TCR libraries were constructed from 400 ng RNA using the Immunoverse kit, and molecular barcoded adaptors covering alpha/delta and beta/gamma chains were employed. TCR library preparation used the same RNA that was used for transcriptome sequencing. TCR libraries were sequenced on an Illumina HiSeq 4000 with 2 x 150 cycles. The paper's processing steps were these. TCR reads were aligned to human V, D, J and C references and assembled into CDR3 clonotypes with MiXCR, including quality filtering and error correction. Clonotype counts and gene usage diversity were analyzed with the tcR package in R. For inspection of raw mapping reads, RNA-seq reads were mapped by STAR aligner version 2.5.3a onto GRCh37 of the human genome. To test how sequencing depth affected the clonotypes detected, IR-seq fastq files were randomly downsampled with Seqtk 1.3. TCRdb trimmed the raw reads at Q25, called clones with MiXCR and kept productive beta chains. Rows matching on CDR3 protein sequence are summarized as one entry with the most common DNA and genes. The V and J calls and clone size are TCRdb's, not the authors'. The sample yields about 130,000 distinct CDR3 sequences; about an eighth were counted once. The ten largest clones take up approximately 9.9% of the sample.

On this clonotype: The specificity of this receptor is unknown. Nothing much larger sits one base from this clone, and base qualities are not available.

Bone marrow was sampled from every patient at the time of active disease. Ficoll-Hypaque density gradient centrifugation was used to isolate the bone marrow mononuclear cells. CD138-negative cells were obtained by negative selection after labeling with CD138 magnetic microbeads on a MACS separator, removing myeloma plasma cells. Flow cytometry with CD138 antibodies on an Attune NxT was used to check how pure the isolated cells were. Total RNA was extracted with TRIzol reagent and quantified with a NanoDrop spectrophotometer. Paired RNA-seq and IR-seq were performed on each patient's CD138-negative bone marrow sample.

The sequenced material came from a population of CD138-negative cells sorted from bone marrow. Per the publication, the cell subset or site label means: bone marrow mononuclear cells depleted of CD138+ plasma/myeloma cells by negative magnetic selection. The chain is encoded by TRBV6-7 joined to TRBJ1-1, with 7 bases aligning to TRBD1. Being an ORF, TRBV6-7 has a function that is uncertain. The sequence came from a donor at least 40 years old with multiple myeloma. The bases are TGTGCCAGCAGTTACTCGCGCAGGGGGAATAACACTGAAGCTTTCTTT. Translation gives CASSYSRRGNNTEAFF.